This T cell receptor beta chain was sequenced for a study of glioma-infiltrating T cells after dendritic cell vaccination. Overall study context: Patients had newly diagnosed or recurrent glioblastoma and received dendritic cell vaccines. The vaccine used monocyte-derived dendritic cells pulsed overnight with autologous tumor lysate.

Time point noted: after dendritic cell vaccination, including at tumor progression/relapse. The study, taken as a whole, reports: The cohort had few patients with full blood and tumor sets.

Up to about 2 ug genomic DNA was used for TCRB CDR3 amplification. Produced via immunoSEQ multiplex PCR; TCRdb's table is partial and in-frame only. The sample holds around 87,000 clones, around 83% seen once. V lost 7 bases to trimming and J lost 4 bases, with 13 bases between them. CDR3 length equals 13 residues. Per the germline V gene, CDR1 is SEHNR and CDR2 is FQNEAQ (reference sequence). As for this clone: Its antigen is still unknown.

The clonotype comes from a human donor with glioblastoma. Sample: blood, taken after dendritic cell vaccination. The chain joins TRBV7-9 to TRBJ1-1, with a weak D call TRBD1 (6 bases). CDR3 DNA sequence: TGTGCCAGCACGCAAACAGGGTTCACTGAAGCTTTCTTT. Its translation is CASTQTGFTEAFF.